This TCR beta chain emerged from a study of neoadjuvant anti-PD-1 for oral cavity cancer. J gave up 1 base and V 3 bases, and 9 bases lay outside the gene matches. This CDR3 region has 17 residues. From germline, CDR1 is MGHDK and CDR2 SYGVNS. PBMC libraries mostly used around 510 ng of input genomic DNA, with six replicates per sample. The table came from immunoSEQ multiplex PCR; TCRdb's copy has only in-frame clones and leaves some out. The sample includes approximately 15,000 clones, about 67% of them seen just once. The sequence was obtained from a person aged 35-80 years with oral cavity squamous cell carcinoma. This specimen consisted of PBMCs, obtained before nivolumab (anti-PD-1) treatment. This chain links TRBV25-1 with TRBJ2-5, with 9 bases identical to TRBD1. CDR3 coding DNA: TGTGCCAGCAGTGACCCCCCTCACAGGGGGCGCCAAGAGACCCAGTACTTC. The encoded protein is CASSDPPHRGRQETQYF. Supplemented by reference TRBV25-1 and TRBJ2-5, the full variable domain reads EADIYQTPRYLVIGTGKKITLECSQTMGHDKMYWYQQDPGMELHLIHYSYGVNSTEKGDLSSESTVSRIRTEHFPLTLESARPSHTSQYLCASSDPPHRGRQETQYFGPGTRLLVL.